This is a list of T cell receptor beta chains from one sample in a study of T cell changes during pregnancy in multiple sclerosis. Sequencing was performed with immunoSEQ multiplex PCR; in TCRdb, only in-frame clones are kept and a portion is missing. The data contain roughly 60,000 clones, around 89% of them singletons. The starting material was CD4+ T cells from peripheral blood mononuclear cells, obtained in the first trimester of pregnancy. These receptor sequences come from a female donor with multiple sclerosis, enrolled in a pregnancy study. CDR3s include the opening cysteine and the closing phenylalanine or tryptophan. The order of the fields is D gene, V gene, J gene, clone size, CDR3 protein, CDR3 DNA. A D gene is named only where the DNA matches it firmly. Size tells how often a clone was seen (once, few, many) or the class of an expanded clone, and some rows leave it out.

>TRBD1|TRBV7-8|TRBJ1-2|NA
CASSGQGARGYTF
TGTGCCAGCAGCGGACAGGGGGCGCGAGGCTACACCTTC
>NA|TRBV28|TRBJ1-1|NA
CASSTDGGDPIEAFF
TGTGCCAGCAGCACCGACGGAGGGGACCCTATCGAAGCTTTCTTT
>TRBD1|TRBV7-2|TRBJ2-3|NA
CASSLGTGSGGTQYF
TGTGCCAGCAGCTTAGGGACAGGGAGTGGAGGTACGCAGTATTTT
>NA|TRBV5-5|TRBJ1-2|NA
CASSPLVLAGDGYTF
TGTGCCAGCAGCCCCTTAGTCCTGGCAGGCGATGGCTACACCTTC
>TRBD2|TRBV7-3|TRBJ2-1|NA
CASSPLAGDHNEQFF
TGTGCCAGCAGCCCTCTAGCGGGGGACCACAATGAGCAGTTCTTC
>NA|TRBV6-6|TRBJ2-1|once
CASSRAYNEQFF
TGTGCCAGCAGTAGAGCCTACAATGAGCAGTTCTTC
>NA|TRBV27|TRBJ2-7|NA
CASSLGRGRGHEQYF
TGTGCCAGCAGTTTAGGCAGGGGAAGGGGCCACGAGCAGTACTTC
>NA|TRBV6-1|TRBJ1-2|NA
CASIQAGRGLYGYTF
TGTGCCAGCATTCAGGCGGGCAGGGGATTATATGGCTACACTTTC
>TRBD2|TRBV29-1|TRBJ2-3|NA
CSVVASGGTDTQYF
TGCAGCGTTGTGGCTAGCGGGGGCACAGATACGCAGTATTTT
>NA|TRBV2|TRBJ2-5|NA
CASNGGQETQYF
TGTGCCAGCAACGGCGGTCAAGAGACCCAGTACTTC
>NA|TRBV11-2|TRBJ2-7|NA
CASSSVPRAYEQYF
TGTGCCAGCAGCTCGGTTCCGAGGGCCTACGAGCAGTACTTC
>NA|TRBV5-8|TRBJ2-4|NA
CASTRGFGGRNIQYF
TGTGCCAGCACCCGGGGTTTCGGGGGGCGGAACATTCAGTACTTC
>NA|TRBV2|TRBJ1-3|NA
CASSDKSSGNTIYF
TGTGCCAGCAGTGACAAGAGCTCTGGAAACACCATATATTTT
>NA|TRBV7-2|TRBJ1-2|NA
CASSTEPGTIRNGYTF
TGTGCCAGCAGCACAGAACCCGGGACAATTCGGAATGGCTACACCTTC
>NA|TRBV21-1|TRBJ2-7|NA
CASSTTGLKPEAVYEQYF
TGTGCCAGCAGCACGACGGGGTTAAAACCCGAAGCCGTCTACGAGCAGTACTTC
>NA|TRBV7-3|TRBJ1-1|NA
CASSLGRIATEAFF
TGTGCCAGCAGCTTAGGGAGGATTGCGACTGAAGCTTTCTTT
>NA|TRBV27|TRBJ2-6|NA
CASSLRATVRSGANVLTF
TGTGCCAGCAGTTTAAGGGCGACAGTCCGCTCTGGGGCCAACGTCCTGACTTTC
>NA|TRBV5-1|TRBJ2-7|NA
CASSFQGTYEQYF
TGCGCCAGCAGCTTTCAGGGGACCTACGAGCAGTACTTC
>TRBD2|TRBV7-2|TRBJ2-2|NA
CASSSRTSGTGELFF
TGTGCCAGCAGCTCGAGGACTAGCGGGACGGGGGAGCTGTTTTTT
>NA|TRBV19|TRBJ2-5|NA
CASSMGHEETQYF
TGTGCCAGTAGTATGGGCCATGAAGAGACCCAGTACTTC
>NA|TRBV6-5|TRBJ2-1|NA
CASSLNNRFPNEQFF
TGTGCCAGCAGCTTGAATAACAGATTCCCCAATGAGCAGTTCTTC
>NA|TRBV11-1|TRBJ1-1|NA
CASSSYTEAFF
TGTGCCAGCAGCTCCTACACTGAAGCTTTCTTT
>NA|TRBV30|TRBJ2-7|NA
CAWSVEDSYEQYF
TGTGCCTGGAGTGTCGAGGATTCCTACGAGCAGTACTTC
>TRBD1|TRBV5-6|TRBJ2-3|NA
CASRSRGQGSDTQYF
TGTGCCAGCAGGTCAAGGGGACAGGGATCAGATACGCAGTATTTT
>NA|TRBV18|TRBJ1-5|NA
CASSYGEHSNQPQHF
TGTGCCAGCTCGTACGGGGAGCATAGCAATCAGCCCCAGCATTTT
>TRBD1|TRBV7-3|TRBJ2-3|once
CASSLTGQLWGTQYF
TGTGCCAGCAGCTTAACGGGACAGCTATGGGGTACGCAGTATTTT
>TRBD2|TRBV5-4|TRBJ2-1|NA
CASSSGLAGDREQFF
TGTGCCAGCAGCTCCGGACTAGCGGGAGATCGGGAGCAGTTCTTC
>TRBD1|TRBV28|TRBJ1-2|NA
CASSTTGTGTYGYTF
TGTGCCAGCAGTACAACCGGGACAGGGACCTATGGCTACACCTTC
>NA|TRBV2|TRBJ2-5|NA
CASSGVFWSDSFQETQYF
TGTGCCAGCAGTGGAGTTTTCTGGTCGGACAGTTTTCAAGAGACCCAGTACTTC
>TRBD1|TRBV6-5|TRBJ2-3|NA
CATRTGGGTDTQYF
TGTGCCACTCGGACAGGGGGCGGTACAGATACGCAGTATTTT
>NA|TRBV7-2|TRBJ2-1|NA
CASSLAGGDYNEQFF
TGTGCCAGCAGCTTAGCGGGGGGAGACTACAATGAGCAGTTCTTC
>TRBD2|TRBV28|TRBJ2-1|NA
CASSFLGTSQNEQFF
TGTGCCAGCAGTTTCCTCGGGACTAGCCAAAATGAGCAGTTCTTC
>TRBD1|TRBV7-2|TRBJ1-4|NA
CASSPGQVNEKLFF
TGTGCCAGCAGCCCCGGACAGGTTAATGAAAAACTGTTTTTT
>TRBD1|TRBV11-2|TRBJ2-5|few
CASSPRTGGETQYF
TGTGCCAGCAGCCCCAGGACAGGGGGAGAGACCCAGTACTTC
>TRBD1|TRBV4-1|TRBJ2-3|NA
CASSYGQGNTDTQYF
TGCGCCAGCAGCTACGGACAGGGCAACACAGATACGCAGTATTTT
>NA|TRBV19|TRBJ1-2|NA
CASSILSGLGYTF
TGTGCCAGTAGTATTTTATCAGGGTTAGGCTACACCTTC
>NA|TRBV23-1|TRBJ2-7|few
CASSHPGSSRHYEQYF
TGCGCCAGCAGTCACCCGGGATCGAGCAGACACTACGAGCAGTACTTC
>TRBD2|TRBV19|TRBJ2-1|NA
CASSIRTSGGLVYNEQFF
TGTGCCAGTAGTATCCGCACTAGCGGGGGGCTAGTTTACAATGAGCAGTTCTTC
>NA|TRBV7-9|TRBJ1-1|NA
CASSLVMNTEAFF
TGTGCCAGCAGCTTAGTCATGAACACTGAAGCTTTCTTT
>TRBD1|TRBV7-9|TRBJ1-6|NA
CASSLGGQGSYNSPLHF
TGTGCCAGCAGCTTAGGGGGACAGGGCTCCTATAATTCACCCCTCCACTTT
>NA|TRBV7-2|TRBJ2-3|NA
CASSPTDTQYF
TGTGCCAGTTCTCCCACAGATACGCAGTATTTT
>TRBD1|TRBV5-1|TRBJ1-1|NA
CASSSGQGFTEAFF
TGCGCCAGCAGCTCTGGACAGGGGTTCACTGAAGCTTTCTTT
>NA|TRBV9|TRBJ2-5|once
CASSVAGTTNGETQYF
TGTGCCAGCAGCGTAGCTGGGACAACCAATGGAGAGACCCAGTACTTC
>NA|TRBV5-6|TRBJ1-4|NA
CASSYSVEATNEKLFF
TGTGCCAGCAGCTATTCGGTTGAGGCAACTAATGAAAAACTGTTTTTT
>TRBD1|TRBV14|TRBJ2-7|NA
CATSPSGGLYEQYF
TGTGCCACCAGCCCCTCAGGGGGCCTCTACGAGCAGTACTTC
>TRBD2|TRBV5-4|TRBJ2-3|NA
CASSSRLAGEGADTQYF
TGTGCCAGCAGCTCAAGACTAGCGGGAGAAGGTGCAGATACGCAGTATTTT
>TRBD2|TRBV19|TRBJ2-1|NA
CASRRKGLAGDEQFF
TGTGCCAGTAGACGCAAAGGGCTAGCGGGAGATGAGCAGTTCTTC
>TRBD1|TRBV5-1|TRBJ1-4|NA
CASSKPGTGAYGKLFF
TGCGCCAGCAGCAAACCCGGGACAGGGGCTTACGGGAAACTGTTTTTT
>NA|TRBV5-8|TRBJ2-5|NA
CASSSWTGNQETQYF
TGTGCCAGCAGCTCATGGACGGGAAACCAAGAGACCCAGTACTTC
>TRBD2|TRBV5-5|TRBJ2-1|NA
CASSLGLAGVLTYNEQFF
TGTGCCAGCAGCTTAGGTCTAGCGGGAGTCCTCACCTACAATGAGCAGTTCTTC
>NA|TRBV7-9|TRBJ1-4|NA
CASSAGQRLLNEKLFF
TGTGCCAGCAGCGCCGGGCAGAGACTACTTAATGAAAAACTGTTTTTT
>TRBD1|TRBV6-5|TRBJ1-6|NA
CASSYSRTGDSPLHF
TGTGCCAGCAGTTATTCACGGACAGGGGATTCACCCCTCCACTTT
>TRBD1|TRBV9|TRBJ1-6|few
CASSVGQGGSPLHF
TGTGCCAGCAGCGTGGGACAGGGTGGGTCACCCCTCCACTTT
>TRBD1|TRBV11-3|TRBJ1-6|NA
CASSPGGRSYNSPLHF
TGTGCCAGCAGCCCAGGGGGACGCTCCTATAATTCACCCCTCCACTTT